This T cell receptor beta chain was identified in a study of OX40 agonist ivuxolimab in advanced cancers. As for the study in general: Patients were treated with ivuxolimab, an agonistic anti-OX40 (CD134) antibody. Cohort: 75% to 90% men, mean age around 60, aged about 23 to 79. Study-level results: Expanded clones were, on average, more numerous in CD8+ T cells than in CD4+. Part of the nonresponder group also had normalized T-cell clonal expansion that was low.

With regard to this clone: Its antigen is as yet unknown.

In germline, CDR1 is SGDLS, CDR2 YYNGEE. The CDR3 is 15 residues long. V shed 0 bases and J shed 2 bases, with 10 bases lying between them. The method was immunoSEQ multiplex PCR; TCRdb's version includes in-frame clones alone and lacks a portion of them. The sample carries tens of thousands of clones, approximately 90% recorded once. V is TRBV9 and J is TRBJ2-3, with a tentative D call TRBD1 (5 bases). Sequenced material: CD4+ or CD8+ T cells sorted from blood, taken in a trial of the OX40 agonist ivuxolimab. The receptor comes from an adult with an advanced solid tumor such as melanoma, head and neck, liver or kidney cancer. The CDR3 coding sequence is TGTGCCAGCAGCGTAGCACCAGGGCTCACAGATACGCAGTATTTT. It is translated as CASSVAPGLTDTQYF.